This T cell receptor beta chain was obtained from a study of blood T cell repertoires in COVID-19. Study details: T cells, B-cell-depleted T cells, or PBMCs supplied cDNA or gDNA.

The germline V and J ends were trimmed by 3 bases and 0 bases, with 6 bases remaining between them. This CDR3 contains 13 residues. Methods used by the authors: From reference gene primer amplification, estimates of nucleated cell counts were derived. Measured with immunoSEQ multiplex PCR; TCRdb has only the in-frame clones, and not every one. The V and J calls and clone size come from that table; D and trimming were worked out from the DNA. This sample has roughly 200,000 clones, with under 90% found just once. There are a few counts of this clone. The sequenced sample was peripheral blood. This rearrangement joins TRBV12-3 or TRBV12-4 to TRBJ2-7; D is ambiguous. The source is a person aged 70 to 79 with COVID-19, enrolled during active disease. The CDR3 nucleotides are TGTGCCAGCAGTTTGAGGAGCTCCTACGAGCAGTACTTC. Encoded protein: CASSLRSSYEQYF.